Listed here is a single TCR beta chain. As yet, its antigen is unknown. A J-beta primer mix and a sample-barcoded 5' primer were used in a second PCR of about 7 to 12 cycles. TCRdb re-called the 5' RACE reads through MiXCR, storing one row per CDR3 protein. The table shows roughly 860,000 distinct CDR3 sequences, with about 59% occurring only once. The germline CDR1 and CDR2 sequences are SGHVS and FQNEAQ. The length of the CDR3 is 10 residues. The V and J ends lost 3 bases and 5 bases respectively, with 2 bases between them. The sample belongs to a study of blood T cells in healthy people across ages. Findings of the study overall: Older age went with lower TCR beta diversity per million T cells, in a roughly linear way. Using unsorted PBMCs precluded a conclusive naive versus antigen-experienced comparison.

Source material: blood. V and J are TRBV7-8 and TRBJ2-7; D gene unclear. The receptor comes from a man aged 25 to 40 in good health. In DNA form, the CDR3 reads TGTGCCAGCAGCTTTGACGAGCAGTACTTC. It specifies CASSFDEQYF.